This TCR beta chain was observed in a study of PD-L1 blockade in urothelial cancer. The time point is: pretreatment peripheral blood. TCRdb's table, derived via immunoSEQ multiplex PCR, lists solely in-frame clones and lacks some. This sample has 45,000 to 50,000 clones; 75% to 90% occur once, and the top ten carry 1.5% to 2%. J was trimmed by 0 bases and V by 4 bases; bases with no gene match: 8. The CDR3 length is 16 residues. Looked up from germline, CDR1 is MGHRA and CDR2 is YSYEKL. The chain joins TRBV4-1 to TRBJ1-2; 7 bases map to TRBD1. This TCR was sampled from a man aged 45-60 years with urothelial cancer. Source: PBMCs, taken around atezolizumab (anti-PD-L1) treatment. CDR3 DNA sequence: TGCGCCAGCAGCCCGCGACAGGGAGCCTCTAACTATGGCTACACCTTC. This sequence encodes CASSPRQGASNYGYTF.